This T cell receptor (beta chain) is from a study of radiation and T cells in renal cell carcinoma. As concerns this clone: Its antigen is not identified.

Time point meaning: blood 2 weeks post-SBRT. This sample's treatment: 15 Gy SBRT to primary tumor, nephrectomy 4 weeks later. The assay was immunoSEQ multiplex PCR, and TCRdb's table has in-frame clones only and misses some. The table lists roughly 120,000 clones, 81% of them singletons, with about 1.9% in the top ten. General observations from the study: Pretreatment tumor biopsies were lacking, so baseline clonotypes are unknown. In blood, top tumor clones expanded by 2 weeks, shrinking by 4.

V shed 1 base, J shed 0 bases, and the junction held 11 bases outside the gene matches. The CDR3 has 19 amino acids. CDR1 is LNHDA and CDR2 is SQIVND in the germline V gene (reference sequence). This sample comprised blood, obtained from a patient whose treatment included radiotherapy and nephrectomy. The chain combines TRBV19 with TRBJ1-1; 10 nucleotides align to TRBD1. The receptor's source is an older woman with renal cell carcinoma. The CDR3 DNA reads as TGTGCCAGTAGTATAGTCTCCATCCCGGGACAGGGGATGAACACTGAAGCTTTCTTT. It codes for CASSIVSIPGQGMNTEAFF.